A single sample gave rise to the 16 T cell receptor beta chains below, sequenced in a study of T cells expressing NK-cell markers. Following a re-call of the 5' RACE reads, TCRdb has one entry per CDR3 protein and lacks DNA. This repertoire comprises 200,000 to 300,000 distinct CDR3 sequences; its ten largest clones make up approximately 0.39%. Sequences were obtained from blood T cells: a sorted CD56 or NKG2C T cell subset, CD4+ or CD8+ T cells, or bulk PBMC T cells (not recorded which). These receptors were obtained from a man between 18 and 29 years old in good health.

The chain's CDR3 is CASSLTGSGVSGELFF. The chain couples TRBV5-1 to TRBJ2-2; TCRdb outputs TRBD2, but without DNA this stays unchecked. The CDR3 is made up of 16 amino acids. Germline assignment: CDR1 SGHRS and CDR2 YFSETQ.

The chain links TRBV7-8 to TRBJ2-1; the TCRdb call, TRBD2, lacks DNA for checking. Germline loops: CDR1 SGHVS, CDR2 FQNEAQ. The CDR3 covers 15 residues. Here the CDR3 reads CASSKGPSSYNEQFF.

This chain uses TRBV10-3 with TRBJ2-1; there is no DNA to check the TCRdb D call of TRBD2. There are 22 residues in the CDR3. Germline loops: CDR1 ENHRY, CDR2 SYGVKD. The CDR3 loop reads CAISTVPSMLAGGQAGYNEQFF.

V gene TRBV20-1 combines with J gene TRBJ2-3; TCRdb names TRBD2, which stays unverified in the absence of DNA. Germline loops: CDR1 DFQATT, CDR2 SNEGSKA (reference sequence). CDR3 length equals 15 residues. CDR3: CSAQSPEAGRDTQYF.

The chain joins TRBV29-1 to TRBJ1-1; TCRdb indicates TRBD1, and absent DNA this call remains unverified. Germline loops: CDR1 SQVTM, CDR2 ANQGSEA. The CDR3 totals 15 residues. This chain's CDR3 is CSALPPGQGNTEAFF.

This rearrangement joins TRBV9 to TRBJ2-1. The CDR3 contains 15 residues. Germline V gene sequence: CDR1 SGDLS, CDR2 YYNGEE. CDR3 sequence: CASSVGGGPRNEQFF.

The J gene is TRBJ1-1, the V gene TRBV6-5. The CDR3 is 15 amino acids. Looked up from germline, CDR1 is MNHEY and CDR2 is SVGAGI. Here the CDR3 reads CASSSPRLGSTEAFF.

This CDR3 reads CASSYEFVSSYNEQFF. This rearrangement joins TRBV6-2 or TRBV6-3 to TRBJ2-1. The CDR3 sequence is 16 residues long. Germline CDR1 reads MNHEY; CDR2 reads SVGEGT.

The rearrangement uses TRBV20-1 and TRBJ2-7; TCRdb selects TRBD1, and the lack of DNA leaves this call unchecked. This CDR3 has 12 residues. Germline CDR1 and CDR2: DFQATT and SNEGSKA (reference sequence). CDR3 sequence: CSAIKGRYEQYF.

The V gene is TRBV19, the J gene TRBJ1-2; TCRdb calls TRBD1, which cannot be checked without DNA. Germline CDR1 LNHDA, CDR2 SQIVND (reference sequence). There are 12 residues in the CDR3. Here the CDR3 reads CASSMRGGGYTF.

This chain connects TRBV10-3 to TRBJ2-2. Looked up from germline, CDR1 is ENHRY and CDR2 is SYGVKD. The CDR3 extends over 11 amino acids. The CDR3 spells CAIKRTGELFF.

The J gene is TRBJ2-1, the V gene TRBV19; TCRdb's D call, TRBD1, is unchecked because there is no DNA. CDR3 length equals 13 residues. In germline, CDR1 is LNHDA, CDR2 SQIVND (reference sequence). The CDR3 here is CASIRTGVSEQFF.

This chain's CDR3 is CASSLLVKTQYF. This chain uses TRBV11-2 with TRBJ2-5; TCRdb's D call of TRBD2 is untestable without DNA. Germline V gene lookup returns CDR1 SGHAT and CDR2 FQNNGV. This CDR3 region has 12 residues.

The J gene is TRBJ2-5, the V gene TRBV7-2; TCRdb names TRBD1, which stays unverified in the absence of DNA. This CDR3 region has 17 residues. Germline CDR1 and CDR2: SGHTA and FQGNSA. The CDR3 sequence is CASSLGLRQGTWETQYF.

The V call is TRBV5-1, the J call TRBJ2-1; TCRdb proposes TRBD2, but this gene call is untestable without DNA. The germline V gene has CDR1 SGHRS and CDR2 YFSETQ. There are 14 residues in the CDR3. This CDR3 reads CASRGTSVYNEQFF.

This rearrangement joins TRBV5-4 to TRBJ2-2; TCRdb selects TRBD1, and the lack of DNA leaves this call unchecked. The CDR3 is made up of 15 amino acids. Per germline, CDR1 SGHNT and CDR2 YYREEE (reference sequence). The CDR3 loop is CASSPPGQGSGELFF.